Below, 22 T cell receptor beta chains from the same sample are listed, as sequenced in a study of blood T cell repertoires in COVID-19. Repertoires were generated with immunoSEQ multiplex PCR, while TCRdb's copy carries only in-frame clones and drops some. The sample has some 200,000 clones, roughly 85% seen once. The source material was peripheral blood. These receptors originate from a woman aged 70-85 years with acute or convalescent COVID-19.

This chain links TRBV5-1 with TRBJ2-1; D is possibly TRBD2 (5 bases). V lost 1 base and J lost 9, with 14 bases in between. The CDR3 is 14 residues long. Germline V gene lookup returns CDR1 SGHRS and CDR2 YFSETQ. CDR3 region: CASSLQGDYGEQFF. The DNA for the CDR3 is TGCGCCAGCAGCTTGCAAGGTGACTACGGTGAGCAGTTCTTC.

The chain uses TRBV6-5 and TRBJ1-2; D is perhaps TRBD1 (5 bases). V was trimmed by 5 bases and J by 0 bases, leaving 13 bases between them. The CDR3 has 15 amino acids. Germline values: CDR1 MNHEY, CDR2 SVGAGI. DNA for the CDR3: TGTGCCAGCAGTCAGGGTATTGAGGCTAACTATGGCTACACCTTC. Protein: CASSQGIEANYGYTF.

This clone was detected only once. The genes are TRBV3-1 (or the pseudogene TRBV3-2) and TRBJ2-1, with 7 bases fitting TRBD2. The germline V gene encodes CDR1 LGHDT and CDR2 YNNKEL (reference sequence). V shed 4 bases, J shed 8 bases, and the junction held 8 bases outside the gene matches. This CDR3 has 14 amino acids. The CDR3 here is CASSLGGPHDEQFF. DNA of the CDR3: TGTGCCAGCAGCCTGGGAGGGCCACACGATGAGCAGTTCTTC.

This chain joins TRBV28 and TRBJ2-1; weak D call: TRBD1 (6 bases). This CDR3 region has 12 residues. The germline CDR1 and CDR2 sequences are MDHEN and SYDVKM. The V gene lost 5 bases and the J gene lost 10 bases, with 12 bases spanning the gap. CDR3 sequence reads: CASSLGQREQFF. CDR3 DNA: TGTGCCAGCAGTCTGGGACAAAGAGAGCAGTTCTTC.

The rearrangement joins TRBV23-1 to TRBJ2-1; 9 nucleotides line up with TRBD1. Being an ORF, TRBV23-1 has a function that is uncertain. Germline trimming cut 8 bases from V and 0 bases from J; bases unmatched to any gene: 11. This CDR3 contains 17 residues. The CDR3 spells CASRYRGLFSSYNEQFF. Here the CDR3 DNA reads TGCGCCAGCCGGTACAGGGGGCTTTTTAGCTCCTACAATGAGCAGTTCTTC.

This chain uses TRBV23-1 with TRBJ2-1; 9 bases are shared with TRBD1. TRBV23-1 is identified as an open reading frame with a role that is uncertain. The CDR3 runs to 13 residues. Losses at the gene ends were 5 bases for V and 4 bases for J; bases not matched to a gene: 0. Here the CDR3 DNA reads TGCGCCAGCAGTGGACAGGGGTACAATGAGCAGTTCTTC. Its translation: CASSGQGYNEQFF.

The chain uses TRBV11-3 and TRBJ2-1, with TRBD2 identical over 9 bases. V lost 4 bases to trimming and J lost 4 bases; unmatched junction nucleotides: 11. The CDR3 is made up of 17 amino acids. Germline V gene data show CDR1 as SGHNT and CDR2 as YENEEA. The CDR3 DNA sequence: TGTGCCAGCAGCTCTCCGGTTGGGCTAGCGGGATACAATGAGCAGTTCTTC. Its translation is CASSSPVGLAGYNEQFF.

With regard to this clone: Other DNA sequences in this specimen translate into the identical CDR3. The V call is TRBV11-2, the J call TRBJ2-3; 11 bases match TRBD2. Germline V gene sequence: CDR1 SGHAT, CDR2 FQNNGV. The CDR3 totals 16 residues. V gave up 4 bases and J gave up 1 base; unmatched junction bases: 4. The CDR3 protein is CASSSGLAGGTDTQYF. The CDR3 bases are TGTGCCAGCAGCTCCGGACTAGCGGGCGGCACAGATACGCAGTATTTT.

This clone appeared a few times. The CDR3 loop is CASSLSGTGSEAFF. The DNA for the CDR3 is TGTGCCAGCAGTTTATCCGGGACAGGGTCTGAAGCTTTCTTT. The chain has TRBV28 and TRBJ1-1, with TRBD1 matching over 9 bases. CDR1 MDHEN and CDR2 SYDVKM come from the germline V gene. The V segment lost 1 base and the J segment 6 bases; nucleotides outside the gene matches: 3. The CDR3 length is 14 residues.

The chain couples TRBV28 to TRBJ2-5, with 7 bases lining up with TRBD2. Germline V gene lookup returns CDR1 MDHEN and CDR2 SYDVKM. Trimming took 5 bases from V and 2 from J; bases not matched to a gene: 8. This CDR3 contains 15 residues. The chain's CDR3 is CASSQGLWGQETQYF. The CDR3 bases are TGTGCCAGCAGTCAGGGACTATGGGGTCAAGAGACCCAGTACTTC.

V and J are TRBV7-9 and TRBJ2-3; perhaps TRBD1 as D (5 bases). Germline V gives CDR1 SEHNR, CDR2 FQNEAQ (reference sequence). Trimming pared 5 bases from V and 2 bases from J, leaving 11 bases between. The CDR3 is 14 residues long. CDR3 DNA sequence: TGTGCCAGCAGCCGCCGACAGAACACAGATACGCAGTATTTT. It encodes CASSRRQNTDTQYF.

This rearrangement joins TRBV30 to TRBJ1-5; 7 bases are a match to TRBD1. J lost 5 bases, V lost 7 bases, and 5 bases had no gene match. Germline lookup yields CDR1 GTSNPN and CDR2 SVGIG (reference sequence). The CDR3 runs to 12 residues. In DNA, the CDR3 is TGTGCCTCCGGGGACAGTCATCAGCCCCAGCATTTT. This codes for CASGDSHQPQHF. The full variable domain, completed using reference TRBV30 and TRBJ1-5, is SQTIHQWPATLVQPVGSPLSLECTVEGTSNPNLYWYRQAAGRGLQLLFYSVGIGQISSEVPQNLSASRPQDRQFILSSKKLLLSDSGFYLCASGDSHQPQHFGDGTRLSIL.

The chain combines TRBV6-5 with TRBJ1-2; perhaps TRBD1 as D (5 bases). The germline CDR1 and CDR2 sequences are MNHEY and SVGAGI. Trimming took 5 bases from V and 8 from J, leaving 21 bases between them. The CDR3 totals 15 residues. The CDR3 reads CASSKQQGFVLGYTF. The CDR3 coding sequence is TGTGCCAGCAGTAAACAGCAGGGCTTTGTGTTGGGCTACACCTTC.

This clone was recorded once. The gene calls are TRBV4-1 and TRBJ1-2; maybe TRBD1 (5 bases). The germline V gene has CDR1 MGHRA and CDR2 YSYEKL. Deletions cut 0 bases from V and 8 bases from J, with 16 bases between. The CDR3 covers 15 residues. CDR3 in DNA: TGCGCCAGCAGCCAAGAAAAAGGCGGGGGAGGAGGCTACACCTTC. It specifies CASSQEKGGGGGYTF.

On this clone: At one of its ends the junction is not consistent with the germline gene, which may arise from a read error. The chain combines TRBV6-5 with TRBJ1-4; D not resolved. The CDR3 length is 13 residues. The germline CDR1 and CDR2 sequences are MNHEY and SVGAGI. CDR3 sequence: CASSPIGEGPGLF. The CDR3 DNA reads as TGTGCCAGCAGCCCAATCGGGGAGGGCCCAGGCCTTTTT.

This rearrangement joins TRBV6-1 to TRBJ1-3; maybe TRBD1 (5 bases). Germline V gene sequence: CDR1 MNHNS, CDR2 SASEGT. This CDR3 is built from 14 residues. V shed 3 bases and J shed 4 bases, with 10 bases lying between them. The DNA of the CDR3 is TGTGCCAGCAGTGAGGGTGGGGCGGGAAACACCATATATTTT. This encodes CASSEGGAGNTIYF.

The count of this clone is one. This chain links TRBV5-4 with TRBJ2-5; 10 nucleotides match TRBD1. This CDR3 spans 17 amino acids. Looked up from germline, CDR1 is SGHNT and CDR2 is YYREEE (reference sequence). V lost 0 bases and J lost 4; bases outside the gene matches: 9. CDR3 residues: CASSLERQGAAGETQYF. CDR3 nucleotide sequence: TGTGCCAGCAGCTTGGAGCGACAGGGGGCGGCTGGAGAGACCCAGTACTTC.

This clone is a singleton in its sample. The chain links TRBV7-8 to TRBJ1-6, with 8 nucleotides matching TRBD1. Germline assignment: CDR1 SGHVS and CDR2 FQNEAQ. Unmatched junction bases numbered 7, after V lost 6 bases and J lost 6 bases. This CDR3 is built from 15 residues. The CDR3 spells CASRPQTGANSPLHF. The CDR3 nucleotides read TGTGCCAGCAGACCACAGACAGGGGCTAATTCACCCCTCCACTTT.

This clone has more than one count but fewer than ten. This sequence joins TRBV7-9 and TRBJ2-3; 8 nucleotides agree with TRBD2. Germline V gives CDR1 SEHNR, CDR2 FQNEAQ (reference sequence). V shed 4 bases and J 2 bases; nucleotides not matched to a gene: 11. This CDR3 has 17 amino acids. Written as DNA, the CDR3 is TGTGCCAGCAGCTCGCTCGGGGGGGGCGTTTCCACAGATACGCAGTATTTT. It is translated as CASSSLGGGVSTDTQYF. The full variable domain, with the rest looked up from reference TRBV7-9 and TRBJ2-3, is DTGVSQNPRHKITKRGQNVTFRCDPISEHNRLYWYRQTLGQGPEFLTYFQNEAQLEKSRLLSDRFSAERPKGSFSTLEIQRTEQGDSAMYLCASSSLGGGVSTDTQYFGPGTRLTVL.

The chain is built from TRBV28 and TRBJ1-1; no reliable D call. Germline lookup yields CDR1 MDHEN and CDR2 SYDVKM. V was pared by 6 bases and J by 1 base, with 6 bases between. The CDR3 has 12 amino acids. The CDR3 DNA sequence: TGTGCCAGCAGGATGGCGAACACTGAAGCTTTCTTT. Residues: CASRMANTEAFF.

V gene TRBV6-5 combines with J gene TRBJ1-1, with 8 bases that match TRBD1. The CDR3 covers 14 residues. J was trimmed by 11 bases and V by 6 bases; bases with no gene match: 14. CDR1 MNHEY and CDR2 SVGAGI come from the germline V gene. CDR3 sequence: CASRATGESIMAFF. CDR3 in DNA: TGTGCCAGCAGGGCGACAGGGGAGAGCATAATGGCTTTCTTT.

In this sample, this clone turned up a few times. This chain uses TRBV3-1 (or the pseudogene TRBV3-2) with TRBJ1-1; 9 nucleotides align to TRBD1. Germline V gene data show CDR1 as LGHDT and CDR2 as YNNKEL (reference sequence). The CDR3 is 12 residues long. V lost 4 bases to trimming and J lost 7 bases; unmatched junction nucleotides: 1. The CDR3 region has the DNA TGTGCCAGCAGCCGGGGACAGGGTGAAGCTTTCTTT. Protein: CASSRGQGEAFF.